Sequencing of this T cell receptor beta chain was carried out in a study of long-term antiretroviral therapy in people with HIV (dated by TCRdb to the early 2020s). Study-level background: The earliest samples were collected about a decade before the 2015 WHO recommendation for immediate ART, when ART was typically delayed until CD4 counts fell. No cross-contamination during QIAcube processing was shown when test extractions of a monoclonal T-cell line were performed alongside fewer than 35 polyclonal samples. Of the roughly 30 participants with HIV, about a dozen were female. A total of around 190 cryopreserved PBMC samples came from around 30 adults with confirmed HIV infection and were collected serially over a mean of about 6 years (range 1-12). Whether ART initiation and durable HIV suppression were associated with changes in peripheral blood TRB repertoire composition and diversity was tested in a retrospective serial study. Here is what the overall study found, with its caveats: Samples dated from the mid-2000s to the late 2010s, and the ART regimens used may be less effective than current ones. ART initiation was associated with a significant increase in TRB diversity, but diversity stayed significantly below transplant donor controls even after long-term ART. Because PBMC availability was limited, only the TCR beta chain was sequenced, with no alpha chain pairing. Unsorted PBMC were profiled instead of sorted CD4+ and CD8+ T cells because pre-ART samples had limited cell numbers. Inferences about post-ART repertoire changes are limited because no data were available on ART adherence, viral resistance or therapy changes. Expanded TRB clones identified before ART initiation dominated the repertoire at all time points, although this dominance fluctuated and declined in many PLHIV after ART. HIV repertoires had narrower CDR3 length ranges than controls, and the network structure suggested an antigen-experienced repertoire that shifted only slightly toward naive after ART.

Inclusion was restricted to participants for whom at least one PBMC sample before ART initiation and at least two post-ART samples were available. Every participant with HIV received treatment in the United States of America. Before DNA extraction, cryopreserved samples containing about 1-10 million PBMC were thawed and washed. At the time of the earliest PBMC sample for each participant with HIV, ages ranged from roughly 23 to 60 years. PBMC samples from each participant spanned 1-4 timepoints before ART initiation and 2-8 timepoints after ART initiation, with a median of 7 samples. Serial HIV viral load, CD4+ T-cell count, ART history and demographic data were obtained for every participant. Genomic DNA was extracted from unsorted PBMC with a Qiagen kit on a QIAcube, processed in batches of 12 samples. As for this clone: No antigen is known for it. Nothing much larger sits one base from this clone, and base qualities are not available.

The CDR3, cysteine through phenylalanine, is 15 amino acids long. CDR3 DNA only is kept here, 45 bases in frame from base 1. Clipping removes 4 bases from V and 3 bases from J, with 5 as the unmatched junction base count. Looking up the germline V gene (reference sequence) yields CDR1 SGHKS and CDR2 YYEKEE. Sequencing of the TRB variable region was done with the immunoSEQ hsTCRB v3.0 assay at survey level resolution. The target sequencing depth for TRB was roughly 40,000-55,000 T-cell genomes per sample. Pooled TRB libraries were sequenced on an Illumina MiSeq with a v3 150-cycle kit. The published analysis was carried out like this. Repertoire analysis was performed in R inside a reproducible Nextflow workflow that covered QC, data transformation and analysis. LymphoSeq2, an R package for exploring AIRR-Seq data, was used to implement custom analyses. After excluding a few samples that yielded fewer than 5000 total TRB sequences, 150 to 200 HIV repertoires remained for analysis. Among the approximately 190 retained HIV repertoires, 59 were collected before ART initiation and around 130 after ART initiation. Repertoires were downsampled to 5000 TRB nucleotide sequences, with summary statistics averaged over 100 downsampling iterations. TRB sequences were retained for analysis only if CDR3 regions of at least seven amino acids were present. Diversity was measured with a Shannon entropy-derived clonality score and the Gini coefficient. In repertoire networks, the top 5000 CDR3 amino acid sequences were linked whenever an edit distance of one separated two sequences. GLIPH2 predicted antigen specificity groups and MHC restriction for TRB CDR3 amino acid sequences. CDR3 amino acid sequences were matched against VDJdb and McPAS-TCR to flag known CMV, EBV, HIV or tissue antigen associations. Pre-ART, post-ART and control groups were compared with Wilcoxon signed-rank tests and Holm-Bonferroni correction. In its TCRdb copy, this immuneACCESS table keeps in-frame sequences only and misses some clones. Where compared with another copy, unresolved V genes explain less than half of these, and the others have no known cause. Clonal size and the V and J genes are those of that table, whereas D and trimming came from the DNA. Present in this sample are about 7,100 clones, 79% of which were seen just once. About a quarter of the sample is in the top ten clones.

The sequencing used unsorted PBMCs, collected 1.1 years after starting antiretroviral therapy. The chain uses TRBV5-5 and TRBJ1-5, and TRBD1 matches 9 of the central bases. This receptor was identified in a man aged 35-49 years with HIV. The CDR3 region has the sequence CASSQGQGYNQPQHF. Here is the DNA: TGTGCCAGCAGCCAGGGACAGGGTTACAATCAGCCCCAGCATTTT.